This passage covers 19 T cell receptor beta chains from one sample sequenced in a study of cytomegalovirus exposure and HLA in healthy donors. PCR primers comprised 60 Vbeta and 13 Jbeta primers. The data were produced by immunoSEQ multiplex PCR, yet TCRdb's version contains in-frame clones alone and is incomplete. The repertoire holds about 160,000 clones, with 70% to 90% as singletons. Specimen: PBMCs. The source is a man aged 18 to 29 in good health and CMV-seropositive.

The CDR3 is CASSLWGMKETQYF. The CDR3 nucleotides read TGTGCCAGCAGCTTATGGGGCATGAAAGAGACCCAGTACTTC. The chain is built from TRBV11-2 and TRBJ2-5, with a tentative D call TRBD1 (5 bases). CDR3 length equals 14 residues. Trimming took off 2 bases at V and 3 bases at J, with 10 bases between the two ends. From germline, CDR1 is SGHAT and CDR2 FQNNGV.

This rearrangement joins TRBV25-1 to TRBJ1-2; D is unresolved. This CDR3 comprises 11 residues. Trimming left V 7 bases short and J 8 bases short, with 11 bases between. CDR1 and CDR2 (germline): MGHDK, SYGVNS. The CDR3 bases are TGTGCCAGCAACCAAAACTCCGGCTACACCTTC. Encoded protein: CASNQNSGYTF.

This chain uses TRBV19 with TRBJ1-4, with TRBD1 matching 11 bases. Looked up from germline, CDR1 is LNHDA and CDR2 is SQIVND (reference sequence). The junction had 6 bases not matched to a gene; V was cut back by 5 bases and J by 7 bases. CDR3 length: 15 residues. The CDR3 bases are TGTGCCAGTAGTCTTCGGACAGGGGGCTTTGAAAAACTGTTTTTT. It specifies CASSLRTGGFEKLFF. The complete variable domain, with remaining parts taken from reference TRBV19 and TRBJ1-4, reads DGGITQSPKYLFRKEGQNVTLSCEQNLNHDAMYWYRQDPGQGLRLIYYSQIVNDFQKGDIAEGYSVSREKKESFPLTVTSAQKNPTAFYLCASSLRTGGFEKLFFGSGTQLSVL.

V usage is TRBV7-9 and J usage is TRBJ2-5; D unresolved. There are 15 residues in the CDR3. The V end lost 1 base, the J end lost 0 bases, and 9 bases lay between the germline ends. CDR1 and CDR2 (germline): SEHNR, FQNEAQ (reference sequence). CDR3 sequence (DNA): TGTGCCAGCAGCTTAGTCCGACTGAACCAAGAGACCCAGTACTTC. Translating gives CASSLVRLNQETQYF. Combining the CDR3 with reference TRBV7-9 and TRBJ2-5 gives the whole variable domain DTGVSQNPRHKITKRGQNVTFRCDPISEHNRLYWYRQTLGQGPEFLTYFQNEAQLEKSRLLSDRFSAERPKGSFSTLEIQRTEQGDSAMYLCASSLVRLNQETQYFGPGTRLLVL.

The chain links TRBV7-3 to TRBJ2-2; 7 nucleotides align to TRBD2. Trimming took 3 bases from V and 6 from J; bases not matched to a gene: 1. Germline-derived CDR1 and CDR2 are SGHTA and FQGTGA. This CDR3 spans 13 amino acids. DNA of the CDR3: TGTGCCAGCAGCTTGGGGGGGGCCGGGGAGCTGTTTTTT. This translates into CASSLGGAGELFF.

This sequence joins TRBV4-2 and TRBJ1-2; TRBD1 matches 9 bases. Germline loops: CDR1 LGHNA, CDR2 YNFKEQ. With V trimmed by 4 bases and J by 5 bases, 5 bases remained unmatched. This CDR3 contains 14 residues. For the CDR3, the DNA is TGTGCCAGCAGCCCTGGGACAGGGATGTATGGCTACACCTTC. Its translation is CASSPGTGMYGYTF.

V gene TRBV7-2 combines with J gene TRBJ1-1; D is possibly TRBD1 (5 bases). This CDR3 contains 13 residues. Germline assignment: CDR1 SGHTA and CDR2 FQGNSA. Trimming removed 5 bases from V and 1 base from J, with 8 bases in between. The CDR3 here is CASSQGQNTEAFF. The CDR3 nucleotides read TGTGCCAGCAGCCAAGGACAGAACACTGAAGCTTTCTTT. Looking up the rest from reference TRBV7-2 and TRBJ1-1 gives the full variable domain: GAGVSQSPSNKVTEKGKDVELRCDPISGHTALYWYRQSLGQGLEFLIYFQGNSAPDKSGLPSDRFSAERTGGSVSTLTIQRTQQEDSAVYLCASSQGQNTEAFFGQGTRLTVV.

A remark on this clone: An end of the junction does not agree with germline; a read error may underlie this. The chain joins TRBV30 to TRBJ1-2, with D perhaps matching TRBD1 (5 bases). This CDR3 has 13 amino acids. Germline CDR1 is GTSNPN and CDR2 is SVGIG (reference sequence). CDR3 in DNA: TGTGCCTGGAGTTTGCAGGGTAACTATGGCTACGCCTTC. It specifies CAWSLQGNYGYAF.

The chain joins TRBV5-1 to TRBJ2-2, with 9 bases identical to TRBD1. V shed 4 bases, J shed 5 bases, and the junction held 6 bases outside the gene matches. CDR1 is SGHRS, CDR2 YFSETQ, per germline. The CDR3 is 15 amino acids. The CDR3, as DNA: TGCGCCAGCAGCCCCGGGACAGGGTTTACCGGGGAGCTGTTTTTT. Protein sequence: CASSPGTGFTGELFF. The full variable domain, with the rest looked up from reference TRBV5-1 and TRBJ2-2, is KAGVTQTPRYLIKTRGQQVTLSCSPISGHRSVSWYQQTPGQGLQFLFEYFSETQRNKGNFPGRFSGRQFSNSRSEMNVSTLELGDSALYLCASSPGTGFTGELFFGEGSRLTVL.

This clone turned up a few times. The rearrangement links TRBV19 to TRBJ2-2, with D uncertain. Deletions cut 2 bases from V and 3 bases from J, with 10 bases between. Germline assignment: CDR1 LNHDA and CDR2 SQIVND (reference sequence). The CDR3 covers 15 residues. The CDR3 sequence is CASSIWVGHTGELFF. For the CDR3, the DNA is TGTGCCAGTAGTATATGGGTGGGCCACACCGGGGAGCTGTTTTTT.

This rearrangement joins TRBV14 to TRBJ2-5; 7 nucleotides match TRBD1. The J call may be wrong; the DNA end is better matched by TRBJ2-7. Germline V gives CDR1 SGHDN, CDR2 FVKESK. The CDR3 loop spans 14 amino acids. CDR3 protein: CASSQASSGGEQYF. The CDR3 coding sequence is TGTGCCAGCAGCCAAGCCAGTTCAGGGGGCGAGCAGTACTTC.

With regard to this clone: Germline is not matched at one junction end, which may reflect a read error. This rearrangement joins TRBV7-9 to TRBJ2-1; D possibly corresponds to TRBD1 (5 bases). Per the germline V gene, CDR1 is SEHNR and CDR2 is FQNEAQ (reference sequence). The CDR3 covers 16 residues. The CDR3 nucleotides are TGTTCCAGCAGCTTCAGAAGGGGTACCCTTTACAATGAGCAGTTCTTC. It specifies CSSSFRRGTLYNEQFF.

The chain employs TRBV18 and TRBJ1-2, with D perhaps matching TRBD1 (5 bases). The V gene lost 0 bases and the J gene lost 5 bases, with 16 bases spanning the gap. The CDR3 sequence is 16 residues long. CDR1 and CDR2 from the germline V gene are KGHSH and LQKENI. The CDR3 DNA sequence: TGTGCCAGCTCACCACCAGAAGGCCAGGGAGGATATGGCTACACCTTC. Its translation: CASSPPEGQGGYGYTF.

The CDR3 sequence is CASSLARGTEAFF. The CDR3 nucleotides read TGTGCCAGCAGCCTGGCTCGGGGAACTGAAGCTTTCTTT. J is TRBJ1-1 and V is TRBV6-6; D gene uncertain. The ends were cut back, 6 bases at V and 5 bases at J, with 13 bases in the middle. The CDR3 is made up of 13 amino acids. Germline V gives CDR1 MNHNY, CDR2 SVGAGI (reference sequence).

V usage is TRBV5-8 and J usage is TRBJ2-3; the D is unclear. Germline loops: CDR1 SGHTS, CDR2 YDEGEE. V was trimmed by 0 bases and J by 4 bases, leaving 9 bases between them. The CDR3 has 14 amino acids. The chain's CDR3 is CASSLVVSSDTQYF. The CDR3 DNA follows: TGTGCCAGCAGCTTGGTAGTCTCGTCAGATACGCAGTATTTT.

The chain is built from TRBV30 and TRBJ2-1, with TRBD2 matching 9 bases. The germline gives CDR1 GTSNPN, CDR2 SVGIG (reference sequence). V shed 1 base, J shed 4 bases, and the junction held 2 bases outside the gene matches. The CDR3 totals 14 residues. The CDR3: CAWSGSGGYNEQFF. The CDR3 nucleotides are TGTGCCTGGAGTGGGAGCGGGGGGTACAATGAGCAGTTCTTC.

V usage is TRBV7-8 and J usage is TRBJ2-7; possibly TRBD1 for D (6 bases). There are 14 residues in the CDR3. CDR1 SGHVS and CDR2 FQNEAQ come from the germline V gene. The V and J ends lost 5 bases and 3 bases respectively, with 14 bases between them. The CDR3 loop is CASSRPDSFYEQYF. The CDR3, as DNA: TGTGCCAGCAGCCGACCGGACAGTTTCTACGAGCAGTACTTC.

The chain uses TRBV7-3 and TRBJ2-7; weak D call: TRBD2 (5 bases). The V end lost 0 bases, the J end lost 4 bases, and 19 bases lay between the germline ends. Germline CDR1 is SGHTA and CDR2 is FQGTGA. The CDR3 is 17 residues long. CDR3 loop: CASSLTAAPRALYEQYF. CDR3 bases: TGTGCCAGCAGCTTAACGGCCGCCCCGAGGGCCCTATACGAGCAGTACTTC.

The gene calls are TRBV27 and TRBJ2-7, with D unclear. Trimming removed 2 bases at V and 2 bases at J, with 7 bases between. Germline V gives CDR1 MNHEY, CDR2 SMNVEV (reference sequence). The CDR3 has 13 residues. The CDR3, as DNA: TGTGCCAGCAGTTTAGGCAGGACCTACGAGCAGTACTTC. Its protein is CASSLGRTYEQYF.